This T cell receptor beta chain was retrieved from a study of T cell repertoires in cytomegalovirus infection. Turning to the study itself: Public signatures in TCR beta pointed to CMV infection and matching HLA type.

Study-wide points: CMV-specific HLA-C-restricted TCR beta clonotypes dominated the ex vivo response. CMV carriers having the relevant HLA were flagged by cumulative public TCR beta family frequency.

This clonotype turned up a few times. Its antigen is not identified. The CDR3 runs to 15 residues. Per germline, CDR1 MDHEN and CDR2 SYDVKM. Trimming cost V 7 bases and J 0 bases; bases outside gene matches: 5. TCRdb re-called the reads with MiXCR, one entry per CDR3 protein. This table holds roughly 190,000 distinct CDR3 sequences, 7.5% to 10% found once. The rearrangement links TRBV28 to TRBJ2-1; TRBD2 agrees at 8 bases. This receptor was identified in a human donor in good health (CMV status not recorded). Some clones in this sample may be carry-over from other donors' samples. The sample taken for sequencing was PBMCs. This CDR3 reads CASTLSGSSYNEQFF. The DNA for the CDR3 is TGTGCCAGCACCTTGAGCGGGAGCTCCTACAATGAGCAGTTCTTC.